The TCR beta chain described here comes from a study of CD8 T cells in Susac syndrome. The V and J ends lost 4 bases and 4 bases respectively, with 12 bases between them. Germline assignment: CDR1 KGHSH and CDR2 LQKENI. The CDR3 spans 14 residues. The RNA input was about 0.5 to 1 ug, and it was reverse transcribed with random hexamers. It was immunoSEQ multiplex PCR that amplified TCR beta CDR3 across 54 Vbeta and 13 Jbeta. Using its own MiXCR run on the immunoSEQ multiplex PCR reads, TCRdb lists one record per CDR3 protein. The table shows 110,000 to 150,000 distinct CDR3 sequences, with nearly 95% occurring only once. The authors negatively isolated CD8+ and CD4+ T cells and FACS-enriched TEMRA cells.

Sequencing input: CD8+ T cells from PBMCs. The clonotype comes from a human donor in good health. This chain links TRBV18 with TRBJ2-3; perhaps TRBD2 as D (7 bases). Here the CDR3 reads CASSRGGAPDTQYF. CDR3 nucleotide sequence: TGTGCCAGCTCACGGGGGGGCGCCCCAGATACGCAGTATTTT.